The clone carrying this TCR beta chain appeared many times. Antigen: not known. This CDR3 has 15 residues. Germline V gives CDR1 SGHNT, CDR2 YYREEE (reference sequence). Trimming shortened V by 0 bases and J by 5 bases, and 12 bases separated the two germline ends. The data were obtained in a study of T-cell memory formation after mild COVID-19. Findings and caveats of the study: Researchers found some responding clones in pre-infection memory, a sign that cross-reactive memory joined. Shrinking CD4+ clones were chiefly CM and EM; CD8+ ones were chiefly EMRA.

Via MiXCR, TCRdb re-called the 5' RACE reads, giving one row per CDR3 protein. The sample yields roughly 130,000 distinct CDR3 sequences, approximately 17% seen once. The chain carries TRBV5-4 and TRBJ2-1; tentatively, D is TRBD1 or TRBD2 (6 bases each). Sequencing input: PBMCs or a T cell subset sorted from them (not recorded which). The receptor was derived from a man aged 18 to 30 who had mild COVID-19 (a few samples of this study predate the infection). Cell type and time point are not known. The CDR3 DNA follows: TGTGCCAGCAGCTTGGATGGGGGGCCCCACAATGAGCAGTTCTTC. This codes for CASSLDGGPHNEQFF.